Each of the 26 T cell receptor beta chains below was sequenced from the same sample in a study of Graves' ophthalmopathy and Graves' hyperthyroidism (dated by TCRdb to 2017 to 2018). Data came from an Illumina HiSeq 2000. For repertoire sequencing, TCR beta CDR3 regions were amplified from RNA transcripts. A first-round RT-PCR used HTBI primers with the Qiagen OneStep RT-PCR kit, followed by a second-round multiplex PCR, size selection and purification. Using fastp at Q25 and MiXCR, TCRdb reprocessed the public reads and kept productive beta chains. Each CDR3 protein gets just one entry, which takes the most common genes and DNA from the rows behind it. The sample profile shows hundreds of thousands of distinct CDR3 sequences; roughly 21% of them were found once. The ten largest account for 2.5% to 3.5% of the sample. The sample taken for sequencing was peripheral blood. These receptor sequences come from a young woman with stable Graves' hyperthyroidism. Donor details come from another sample of the same person, matched by shared clones.

The chain joins TRBV18 to TRBJ2-4; the D is unclear. The CDR3 length is 14 residues. CDR1 is KGHSH, CDR2 LQKENI, per germline. V lost 6 bases and J 0 bases, leaving 9 bases between the germline ends. DNA of the CDR3: TGTGCCAGCTCGTCTGCGGAAGCCAAAAACATTCAGTACTTC. It codes for CASSSAEAKNIQYF.

This clonotype has just a few counts. This sequence joins TRBV20-1 and TRBJ2-5; perhaps TRBD2 as D (5 bases). The germline gives CDR1 DFQATT, CDR2 SNEGSKA (reference sequence). This CDR3 contains 16 residues. V dropped 2 bases and J dropped 5 bases, with 21 bases sitting between them. CDR3 DNA: TGCAGTGCTAGACCTAGCAGAGAAGGGTCGACTGAGACCCAGTACTTC. This sequence encodes CSARPSREGSTETQYF.

This clonotype was seen repeatedly, ten times or more. This chain connects TRBV4-2 to TRBJ2-5, with a weak D call TRBD2 (6 bases). Trimming stripped 3 bases from V and 3 bases from J, with 14 bases between. The CDR3 sequence is 15 residues long. Germline CDR1 and CDR2: LGHNA and YNFKEQ. The CDR3 protein is CASSHCGVAEETQYF. The CDR3 DNA follows: TGTGCCAGCAGCCACTGCGGGGTAGCGGAAGAGACCCAGTACTTC.

CDR3 DNA sequence: TGTGCCAGCAGCCCGGACATCGACACTGAAGCTTTCTTT. It is translated as CASSPDIDTEAFF. The gene calls are TRBV11-2 and TRBJ1-1, with D perhaps TRBD1 (5 bases). The germline V gene has CDR1 SGHAT and CDR2 FQNNGV. The ends were cut back, 5 bases at V and 3 bases at J, with 10 bases in the middle. This CDR3 is built from 13 residues.

This clonotype was counted at least ten times. This chain links TRBV7-9 with TRBJ2-7; 13 nucleotides align to TRBD2. Losses at the gene ends were 5 bases for V and 4 bases for J; bases not matched to a gene: 8. The CDR3 totals 16 residues. The V gene's germline CDR1 is SEHNR and CDR2 FQNEAQ (reference sequence). This CDR3 is CASSAEGLAGIYEQYF. CDR3 bases: TGTGCCAGCAGCGCAGAGGGACTAGCGGGAATTTACGAGCAGTACTTC. Full variable domain (remainder filled in from reference TRBV7-9 and TRBJ2-7): DTGVSQNPRHKITKRGQNVTFRCDPISEHNRLYWYRQTLGQGPEFLTYFQNEAQLEKSRLLSDRFSAERPKGSFSTLEIQRTEQGDSAMYLCASSAEGLAGIYEQYFGPGTRLTVT.

This clonotype was seen at least ten times. This rearrangement joins TRBV28 to TRBJ1-5, with 9 bases that match TRBD1. The length of the CDR3 is 15 residues. Trimming took 6 bases from V and 6 from J; bases not matched to a gene: 9. From germline, CDR1 is MDHEN and CDR2 SYDVKM. CDR3 DNA sequence: TGTGCCAGCAGAATTAACAGGGGGCATCTTCAGCCCCAGCATTTT. Its translation is CASRINRGHLQPQHF. The full variable domain, with the rest looked up from reference TRBV28 and TRBJ1-5, is DVKVTQSSRYLVKRTGEKVFLECVQDMDHENMFWYRQDPGLGLRLIYFSYDVKMKEKGDIPEGYSVSREKKERFSLILESASTNQTSMYLCASRINRGHLQPQHFGDGTRLSIL.

This chain joins TRBV4-1 and TRBJ2-5; D not certain. The CDR3 length is 13 residues. Per the germline V gene, CDR1 is MGHRA and CDR2 is YSYEKL. V lost 6 bases and J 5 bases, leaving 13 bases between the germline ends. Here the CDR3 reads CASRPRMGETQYF. DNA of the CDR3: TGCGCCAGCAGGCCCCGAATGGGGGAGACCCAGTACTTC.

For this clonotype: This could be a read error, since a much larger clone is one nucleotide away. The genes are TRBV20-1 and TRBJ2-5; no clear D. Germline loops: CDR1 DFQATT, CDR2 SNEGSKA (reference sequence). The CDR3 loop spans 14 amino acids. The CDR3 DNA follows: TGCAGTGCTAGAGAAGTAGCACCTCAGGAGATCCAGTACTTC. The encoded protein is CSAREVAPQEIQYF.

A note on this clonotype: A single base separates this from a much larger clone, so it may be a read error. The V and J genes are TRBV20-1 and TRBJ2-5; 9 nucleotides agree with TRBD2. The length of the CDR3 is 14 residues. CDR1 and CDR2 (germline): DFQATT, SNEGSKA (reference sequence). V was clipped by 1 base and J by 3 bases; unmatched bases: 3. CDR3 DNA sequence: TGCAGTGCTAGAGTTAGCGGGAGAAAAGAGACCCAGTACTTC. Translation gives CSARVSGRKETQYF.

This clonotype has a count of ten or more. The rearrangement links TRBV27 to TRBJ2-5; 10 positions agree with TRBD2. Trimming at V came to 3 bases and at J to 12 bases, leaving 7 bases not matched to a gene. CDR1 is MNHEY, CDR2 SMNVEV, per germline (reference sequence). This CDR3 is built from 13 residues. In DNA form, the CDR3 reads TGTGCCAGCAGTTTCGCTAGCGGGGGATTTAAGTACTTC. This encodes CASSFASGGFKYF.

This clonotype occurred many times. The rearrangement links TRBV7-9 to TRBJ1-6, with D possibly matching TRBD1 (5 bases). Germline V gene data show CDR1 as SEHNR and CDR2 as FQNEAQ (reference sequence). Between the trimmed V and J ends, which lost 1 base and 8 bases, there was a span of 9 bases. This CDR3 is 14 amino acids long. DNA of the CDR3: TGTGCCAGCAGCTTAGGCAGGGCCTATTCACCCCTCCACTTT. It codes for CASSLGRAYSPLHF.

This clonotype was seen a single time. J is TRBJ1-5 and V is TRBV6-1, with D perhaps matching TRBD1 (5 bases). The V and J ends lost 4 bases and 0 bases respectively, with 16 bases between them. CDR3 size: 17 residues. Germline lookup yields CDR1 MNHNS and CDR2 SASEGT. CDR3 bases: TGTGCCAGCAGTGGAGGACTGTGGGGGGGTAGCAATCAGCCCCAGCATTTT. Its translation is CASSGGLWGGSNQPQHF.

This clonotype came up many times. The chain combines TRBV6-5 with TRBJ2-7, with 9 nucleotides matching TRBD2. V lost 3 bases, J lost 4 bases, and 7 bases stayed unmatched. Looked up from germline, CDR1 is MNHEY and CDR2 is SVGAGI. The length of the CDR3 is 15 residues. CDR3 protein: CASSYSSGRWYEQYF. The CDR3 nucleotides are TGTGCCAGCAGTTATAGTAGCGGGAGATGGTACGAGCAGTACTTC.

This clonotype was counted many times. The chain is built from TRBV6-5 and TRBJ2-7, with D perhaps TRBD1 (6 bases). The CDR3 has 13 amino acids. Trimming pared 6 bases from V and 4 bases from J, leaving 13 bases between. Germline V gene data show CDR1 as MNHEY and CDR2 as SVGAGI. The CDR3 nucleotides are TGTGCCAGCAGCCGGGACACTAGGTACGAGCAGTACTTC. This translates into CASSRDTRYEQYF.

This clonotype was observed at least ten times. The chain joins TRBV7-2 to TRBJ2-7; D gene ambiguous. Germline values: CDR1 SGHTA, CDR2 FQGNSA. V gave up 2 bases and J gave up 3 bases, with 11 bases separating them. This CDR3 contains 14 residues. DNA for the CDR3: TGTGCCAGCAGCTTAAGGCTCATTGGCTACGAGCAGTACTTC. This codes for CASSLRLIGYEQYF.

J is TRBJ1-1 and V is TRBV6-1; possible D gene TRBD1, 6 bases. CDR3 length: 13 residues. Trimming took 6 bases from V and 3 from J, leaving 11 bases between them. In germline, CDR1 is MNHNS, CDR2 SASEGT. The CDR3 sequence: CASSRRGYTEAFF. CDR3 sequence (DNA): TGTGCCAGCAGCCGGAGGGGGTACACTGAAGCTTTCTTT.

In its sample, this clonotype was seen many times. V gene TRBV6-1 combines with J gene TRBJ2-7; D not resolved. Deletions cut 2 bases from V and 8 bases from J, with 13 bases between. Germline V lookup: CDR1 MNHNS, CDR2 SASEGT. The CDR3 length is 13 residues. CDR3 amino acids: CASSESNSRKQYF. DNA for the CDR3: TGTGCCAGCAGTGAAAGTAACAGCCGAAAGCAGTACTTC.

This clonotype was seen more than once but under ten times. V gene TRBV19 combines with J gene TRBJ1-1; weak D call: TRBD1 (5 bases). Deletions cut 6 bases from V and 4 bases from J, with 15 bases between. The V gene's germline CDR1 is LNHDA and CDR2 SQIVND (reference sequence). This CDR3 has 14 amino acids. This CDR3 is CASRAGLGVTEAFF. Written as DNA, the CDR3 is TGTGCCAGTAGAGCGGGCCTGGGGGTCACTGAAGCTTTCTTT.

This clonotype was seen repeatedly, ten times or more. The V and J genes are TRBV6-1 and TRBJ2-7; 9 nucleotides match TRBD1. In germline, CDR1 is MNHNS, CDR2 SASEGT. Trimming took 1 base from V and 3 from J; bases not matched to a gene: 1. The CDR3 sequence is 14 residues long. In DNA, the CDR3 is TGTGCCAGCAGTGAAGGGACAGGGGACTACGAGCAGTACTTC. Translation: CASSEGTGDYEQYF.

J is TRBJ2-7 and V is TRBV6-5; 8 bases line up with TRBD2. Trimming took 3 bases from V and 7 from J; bases not matched to a gene: 5. This CDR3 contains 13 residues. Germline-derived CDR1 and CDR2 are MNHEY and SVGAGI. CDR3 bases: TGTGCCAGCAGTTATACCTTAGCGGGAGAGCAGTACGTC. Translated, it gives CASSYTLAGEQYV.

At least ten counts were recorded for this clonotype. This rearrangement joins TRBV18 to TRBJ1-1; TRBD1 aligns across 9 bases. Per germline, CDR1 KGHSH and CDR2 LQKENI. There are 15 residues in the CDR3. With 2 bases clipped from V and 4 bases from J, the junction kept 5 bases outside the gene matches. This CDR3 reads CASSPGQGSSTEAFF. Written as DNA, the CDR3 is TGTGCCAGCTCACCAGGACAGGGGTCGAGCACTGAAGCTTTCTTT.

The sample holds many counts of this clonotype. Here the CDR3 DNA reads TGTGCCAGCAGCTTGGGCGGGAGAGCAACCGGGGAGCTGTTTTTT. As protein: CASSLGGRATGELFF. The J gene is TRBJ2-2, the V gene TRBV5-6, with 7 positions matching TRBD2. The CDR3 is made up of 15 amino acids. Looked up from germline, CDR1 is SGHDT and CDR2 is YYEEEE. After removal of 0 bases from V and 5 bases from J, the junction contained 4 bases not matched to a gene.

To note about this clonotype: Since a much larger clone is just one base distant, this may be a read error. As the CDR3 is not closed by the conserved phenylalanine or tryptophan, this likely results from a read error. The chain couples TRBV5-1 to TRBJ2-7, with 10 nucleotides matching TRBD1. V was pared by 4 bases and J by 5 bases, with 6 bases of the junction left unmatched. The CDR3 sequence is 14 residues long. Germline V gene data show CDR1 as SGHRS and CDR2 as YFSETQ. The CDR3 DNA follows: TGCGCCAGCAGCAAGCGAGGACAGGGGGACGAGCAGTACTAC. Translated: CASSKRGQGDEQYY.

Ten or more counts support this clonotype. The chain is built from TRBV6-4 and TRBJ1-3, with 7 positions matching TRBD1. V trimming: 2 bases; J trimming: 2 bases; junction bases outside the gene matches: 15. The CDR3 is 19 residues long. CDR1 is MRHNA, CDR2 SNTAGT, per germline. CDR3 DNA: TGTGCCAGCAGTGACCGGGGGTCGAACAGGGGATCAGCTGGAAACACCATATATTTT. Protein sequence: CASSDRGSNRGSAGNTIYF.

This clonotype was counted a few times. The rearrangement joins TRBV30 to TRBJ2-7, with 9 positions matching TRBD1. V shed 2 bases and J 3 bases; nucleotides not matched to a gene: 8. CDR3 length equals 15 residues. Germline V gene data show CDR1 as GTSNPN and CDR2 as SVGIG (reference sequence). The CDR3 protein is CAWSPGQGTIYEQYF. CDR3 DNA: TGTGCCTGGAGTCCGGGACAGGGAACTATCTACGAGCAGTACTTC.

This clonotype was detected many times. The CDR3 loop reads CASSLGAGMNTEAFF. The CDR3 DNA is TGTGCCAGCAGTTTAGGGGCCGGTATGAACACTGAAGCTTTCTTT. This chain joins TRBV12-3 or TRBV12-4 and TRBJ1-1; D remains unclear. Trimming took off 1 base at V and 0 bases at J, with 9 bases between the two ends. The CDR3 spans 15 residues.